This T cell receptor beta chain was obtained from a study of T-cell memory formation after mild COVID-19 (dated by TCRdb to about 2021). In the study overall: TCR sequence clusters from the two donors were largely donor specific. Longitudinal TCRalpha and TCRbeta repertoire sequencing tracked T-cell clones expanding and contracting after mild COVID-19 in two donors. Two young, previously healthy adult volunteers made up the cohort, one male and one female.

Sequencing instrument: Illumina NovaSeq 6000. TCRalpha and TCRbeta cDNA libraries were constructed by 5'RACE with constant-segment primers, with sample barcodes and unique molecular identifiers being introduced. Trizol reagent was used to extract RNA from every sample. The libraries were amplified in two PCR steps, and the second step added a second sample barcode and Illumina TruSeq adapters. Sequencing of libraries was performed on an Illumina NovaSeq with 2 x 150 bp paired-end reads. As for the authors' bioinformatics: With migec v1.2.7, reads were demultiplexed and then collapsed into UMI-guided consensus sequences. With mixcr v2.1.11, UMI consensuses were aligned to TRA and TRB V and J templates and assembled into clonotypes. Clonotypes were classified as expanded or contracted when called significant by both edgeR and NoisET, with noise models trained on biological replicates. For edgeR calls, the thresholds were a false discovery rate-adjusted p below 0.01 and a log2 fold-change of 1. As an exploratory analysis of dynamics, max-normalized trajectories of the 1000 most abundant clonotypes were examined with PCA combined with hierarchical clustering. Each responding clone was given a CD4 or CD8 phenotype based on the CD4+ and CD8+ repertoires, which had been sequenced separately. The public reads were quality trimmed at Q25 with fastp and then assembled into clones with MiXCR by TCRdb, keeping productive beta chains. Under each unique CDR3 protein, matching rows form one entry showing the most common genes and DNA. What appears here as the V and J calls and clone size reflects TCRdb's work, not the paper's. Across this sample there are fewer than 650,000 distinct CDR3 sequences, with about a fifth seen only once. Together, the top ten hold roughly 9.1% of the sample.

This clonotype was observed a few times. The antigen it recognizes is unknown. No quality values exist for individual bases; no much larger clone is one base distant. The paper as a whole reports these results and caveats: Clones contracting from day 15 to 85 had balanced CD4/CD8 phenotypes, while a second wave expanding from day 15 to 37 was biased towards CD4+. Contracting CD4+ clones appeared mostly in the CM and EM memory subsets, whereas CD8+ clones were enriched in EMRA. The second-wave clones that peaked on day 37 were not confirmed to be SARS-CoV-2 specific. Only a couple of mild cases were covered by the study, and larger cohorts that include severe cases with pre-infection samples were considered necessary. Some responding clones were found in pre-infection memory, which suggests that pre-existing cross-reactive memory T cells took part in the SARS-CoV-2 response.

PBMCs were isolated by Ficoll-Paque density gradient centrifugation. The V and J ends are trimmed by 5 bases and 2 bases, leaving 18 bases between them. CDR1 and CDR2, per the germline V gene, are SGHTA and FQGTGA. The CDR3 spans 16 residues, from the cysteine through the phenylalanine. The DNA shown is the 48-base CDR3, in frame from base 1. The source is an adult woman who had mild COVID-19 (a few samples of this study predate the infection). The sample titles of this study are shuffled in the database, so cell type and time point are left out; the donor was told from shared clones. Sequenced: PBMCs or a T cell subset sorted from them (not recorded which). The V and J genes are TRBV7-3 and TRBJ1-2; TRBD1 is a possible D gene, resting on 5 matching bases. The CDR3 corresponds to CASSPRGGLGNYGYTF. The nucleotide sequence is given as TGTGCCAGCAGCCCAAGGGGCGGTTTGGGAAACTATGGCTACACCTTC.